Presented here are 4 T cell receptor beta chains from one specimen sequenced in a study of blood T cell repertoires in COVID-19. TCRdb's copy holds only in-frame clones and misses some; the assay was immunoSEQ multiplex PCR. This sample has about 100,000 clones, with approximately 91% found just once. The sample was peripheral blood. The receptor source for this set is a human donor with active COVID-19. The donor label of this sample is uncertain.

The CDR3 loop is CASSMPGHLISYEQYF. CDR3 nucleotides: TGCGCCAGCAGCATGCCGGGACATCTGATTTCCTACGAGCAGTACTTC. The chain is built from TRBV5-1 and TRBJ2-7; the D gene is possibly TRBD1 (6 bases). Germline CDR1 and CDR2: SGHRS and YFSETQ. Trimming left V 4 bases short and J 1 base short, with 18 bases between. The CDR3 covers 16 residues. Based on the CDR3 plus reference TRBV5-1 and TRBJ2-7, the full variable domain is KAGVTQTPRYLIKTRGQQVTLSCSPISGHRSVSWYQQTPGQGLQFLFEYFSETQRNKGNFPGRFSGRQFSNSRSEMNVSTLELGDSALYLCASSMPGHLISYEQYFGPGTRLTVT.

With regard to this clone: Within the sample, other DNA sequences also encode this same CDR3. V usage is TRBV20-1 and J usage is TRBJ1-2; D ambiguous. The germline gives CDR1 DFQATT, CDR2 SNEGSKA (reference sequence). The CDR3 spans 10 residues. The ends were cut back, 3 bases at V and 8 bases at J, with 7 bases in the middle. CDR3 coding DNA: TGCAGTGCTAGGCGAGGCGGCTACACCTTC. Protein product: CSARRGGYTF.

The chain is built from TRBV6-6 and TRBJ2-4; D remains ambiguous. Germline V gives CDR1 MNHNY, CDR2 SVGAGI (reference sequence). With 7 bases removed from V and 1 base from J, the gap between germline ends came to 14 bases. The CDR3 has 15 residues. As DNA, the CDR3 is TGTGCCAGCAAAGACCTAGACGAGGCCAAAAACATTCAGTACTTC. The encoded protein is CASKDLDEAKNIQYF.

V and J are TRBV6-2 or TRBV6-3 and TRBJ2-3; 9 bases map to TRBD1. The germline CDR1 and CDR2 sequences are MNHEY and SVGEGT. This CDR3 region has 13 residues. V lost 6 bases and J lost 5; bases outside the gene matches: 3. In DNA, the CDR3 is TGTGCCAGCAGCTGGACAGGGGAAGATACGCAGTATTTT. This sequence encodes CASSWTGEDTQYF.